This T cell receptor beta chain appears in the sequencing data of a study of early T cells in non-severe SARS-CoV-2 infection (dated by TCRdb to 2020 to 2022). As for the study more broadly: TCR sequencing used bulk RNA from unsorted whole blood, so alpha and beta chains could not be paired. Findings and caveats that apply to the study as a whole: Matching against VDJdb was skewed toward anti-spike CD8 responses, likely underestimated virus-specific expansions, and missed private and CD4 specificities.

This clonotype showed up many times. Its antigen remains undetermined. The sample holds no much larger clone one base away, and base qualities are not on file. The germline V gene encodes CDR1 SNHLY and CDR2 FYNNEI. Germline trimming amounts to 8 bases on V and 2 bases on J, with 10 as the count of junction bases outside the gene matches. Reading from cysteine to phenylalanine, the CDR3 counts 17 amino acids. Solely the CDR3 DNA is kept, with 51 bases framed from the first base. A case-control design nested within a healthcare worker cohort in London, UK, was used, with weekly nasopharyngeal swab PCR tests and blood sampling performed. Healthcare workers were recruited between 23 and 31 March 2020, during the week of the UK lockdown, and were followed weekly for up to roughly 16 weeks. Library construction relied on 5' RACE. This sample was sequenced with a NextSeq 500. To correct for sequencing error and PCR bias, the TCR library protocol tagged individual cDNA molecules with unique molecular identifiers. Both TCR alpha and beta chains were sequenced, and tight co-correlation was observed between alpha and beta sequence abundances in each sample. On the authors' methods: Decombinator V4 was used to annotate TCR sequences for V gene, J gene and CDR3. TCRs were defined as expanded if a significant change between any two time points was detected under a Poisson model with p below 0.0001. TCR abundances were normalised to the total number of TCRs sequenced per sample and expressed as counts per million. TRAV1-2 paired with TRAJ12, TRAJ20 or TRAJ33 defined MAIT TCRs, while TRAV10 paired with TRAJ18 defined iNKT TCRs. A search of VDJdb, accessed on 1 November 2021, was run for TCRs annotated to CMV, EBV and SARS-CoV-2, with TCRs annotated for multiple antigens excluded. TCRdb passed the public sequencing reads through fastp at Q25 and MiXCR, retaining productive beta sequences. Rows are unified per CDR3 protein, each entry keeping the most common DNA and genes. These V and J calls derive from TCRdb rather than the authors' analysis. The table for this sample lists about 100,000 distinct CDR3 sequences; 9% to 14% of them were counted only once. The top ten clones comprise around 3.1% of the sample.

Sequenced material: whole blood. The sequence joins TRBV2 to TRBJ2-1; TRBD2 aligns with 12 central bases. This TCR was recovered from an adult who was a healthcare worker with PCR-confirmed SARS-CoV-2 infection or an uninfected control (not recorded which). The DNA sequence is as follows: TGTGCCAGCCGGACCGGACTAGCGGGATCAACCTACAATGAGCAGTTCTTC. Translated, this gives CASRTGLAGSTYNEQFF. Joined to the reference TRBV2 and TRBJ2-1 proteins, this CDR3 gives the full variable domain: EPEVTQTPSHQVTQMGQEVILRCVPISNHLYFYWYRQILGQKVEFLVSFYNNEISEKSEIFDDQFSVERPDGSNFTLKIRSTKLEDSAMYFCASRTGLAGSTYNEQFFGPGTRLTVL.